This T cell receptor beta chain was identified during a study of blood T cell repertoires in COVID-19. Clones were read by immunoSEQ multiplex PCR, and TCRdb kept only the in-frame ones, dropping some. The sample has about 140,000 clones; 60% to 85% are singletons. Sequenced: peripheral blood. The clonotype was recovered from a man aged 45 to 65 with acute or convalescent COVID-19.

The CDR3 spells CASSLQRGGLEQFF. Written as DNA, the CDR3 is TGTGCCAGCAGCTTACAGCGGGGGGGGTTGGAGCAGTTCTTC. The gene calls are TRBV7-6 and TRBJ2-1; 10 bases line up with TRBD2. J lost 10 bases, V lost 2 bases, and 5 bases had no gene match. Germline V lookup: CDR1 SGHVS, CDR2 FNYEAQ. This CDR3 is 14 amino acids long.